These 22 T cell receptor beta chains were all obtained from the same sample, sequenced in a study of CD8 T cells in Susac syndrome. With random hexamers, reverse transcription was performed on about 0.5 to 1 ug of RNA. Using its own MiXCR run on the immunoSEQ multiplex PCR reads, TCRdb lists one record per CDR3 protein. The sample holds about 200,000 distinct CDR3 sequences, 90% to 95% seen once. The source material was CD4+ T cells from PBMCs. These receptors originate from a human donor with Susac syndrome.

The J gene is TRBJ1-3, the V gene TRBV11-2; D gene unclear. V lost 0 bases and J 0 bases, leaving 6 bases between the germline ends. The CDR3 has 15 amino acids. Germline CDR1 SGHAT, CDR2 FQNNGV. In DNA, the CDR3 is TGTGCCAGCAGCTTAGAAAGGCTCTCTGGAAACACCATATATTTT. It translates to CASSLERLSGNTIYF.

The chain links TRBV2 to TRBJ2-1, with D possibly TRBD2 on 5 matching bases. Germline CDR1 is SNHLY and CDR2 is FYNNEI. V was cut by 7 bases and J by 4 bases, with 8 bases left in between. There are 12 residues in the CDR3. The CDR3 nucleotides are TGTGCCAGCAACGAGGGATACAATGAGCAGTTCTTC. Translating it yields CASNEGYNEQFF. Based on the CDR3 plus reference TRBV2 and TRBJ2-1, the full variable domain is EPEVTQTPSHQVTQMGQEVILRCVPISNHLYFYWYRQILGQKVEFLVSFYNNEISEKSEIFDDQFSVERPDGSNFTLKIRSTKLEDSAMYFCASNEGYNEQFFGPGTRLTVL.

This rearrangement joins TRBV2 to TRBJ2-7, with 7 bases aligning to TRBD1. The length of the CDR3 is 14 residues. The V gene end was trimmed by 7 bases and the J gene end by 0 bases; junction bases not matched to a gene: 6. Germline V gene lookup returns CDR1 SNHLY and CDR2 FYNNEI. The CDR3 DNA follows: TGTGCCAGCATGGAGACAGGGTTCTCCTACGAGCAGTACTTC. It translates to CASMETGFSYEQYF.

The rearrangement uses TRBV6-5 and TRBJ1-1; 11 nucleotides agree with TRBD1. Germline CDR1 and CDR2: MNHEY and SVGAGI. V dropped 2 bases and J dropped 4; count of bases not matched to a gene: 9. This CDR3 is built from 17 residues. CDR3 in amino acids: CASSYRSGQGAGTEAFF. For the CDR3, the DNA is TGTGCCAGCAGTTACCGATCCGGACAGGGGGCGGGCACTGAAGCTTTCTTT.

The chain recombines TRBV27 with TRBJ1-6; D gene unclear. The V gene's germline CDR1 is MNHEY and CDR2 SMNVEV (reference sequence). The CDR3 consists of 13 residues. V lost 5 bases, J lost 10 bases, and 12 bases lay in between. CDR3 sequence reads: CASSPKIGSPLHF. The CDR3 DNA sequence: TGTGCCAGCAGTCCCAAGATCGGCTCACCCCTCCACTTT.

This chain links TRBV29-1 with TRBJ1-1; the D gene is possibly TRBD1 (6 bases). Germline values: CDR1 SQVTM, CDR2 ANQGSEA. The CDR3 length is 16 residues. Trimming took off 7 bases at V and 1 base at J, with 22 bases between the two ends. CDR3 sequence reads: CSAQQGLLGQNTEAFF. CDR3 coding DNA: TGCAGCGCCCAACAGGGATTGCTGGGTCAGAACACTGAAGCTTTCTTT.

The chain combines TRBV18 with TRBJ1-2; unclear D gene. The CDR3 runs 13 residues. Germline V gene lookup returns CDR1 KGHSH and CDR2 LQKENI. V lost 2 bases and J lost 2, with 6 bases in between. In DNA form, the CDR3 reads TGTGCCAGCTCACCATTAGGGAACTATGGCTACACCTTC. It translates to CASSPLGNYGYTF.

The chain joins TRBV3-1 to TRBJ2-7, with D possibly being TRBD2 (5 bases). V was pared by 3 bases and J by 3 bases, with 12 bases between. Germline V CDR1 and CDR2: LGHDT, YNNKEL (reference sequence). This CDR3 is built from 14 residues. The CDR3 is CASSHSSGNYEQYF. The CDR3 nucleotides are TGTGCCAGCAGCCATTCGAGCGGTAACTACGAGCAGTACTTC.

This clonotype was seen only once. The chain employs TRBV20-1 and TRBJ2-3, with a tentative D call TRBD2 (6 bases). CDR3 length: 16 residues. Trimming shortened V by 3 bases and J by 0 bases, and 16 bases separated the two germline ends. In germline, CDR1 is DFQATT, CDR2 SNEGSKA (reference sequence). Written as DNA, the CDR3 is TGCAGTGCTAGCCCCCACGGTAGCGGAAGCACAGATACGCAGTATTTT. Residues: CSASPHGSGSTDTQYF.

The chain links TRBV20-1 to TRBJ2-3; no firm D call. This CDR3 spans 13 amino acids. Trimming stripped 6 bases from V and 2 bases from J, with 12 bases between. The germline V gene encodes CDR1 DFQATT and CDR2 SNEGSKA (reference sequence). The CDR3 sequence is CSAKWPVTDTQYF. CDR3 in DNA: TGCAGTGCAAAATGGCCGGTCACAGATACGCAGTATTTT.

The chain has TRBV7-3 and TRBJ2-7; 8 bases line up with TRBD1. The length of the CDR3 is 15 residues. Trimming removed 2 bases from V and 2 bases from J; junction bases left unmatched: 5. CDR1 and CDR2 (germline): SGHTA, FQGTGA. CDR3 DNA sequence: TGTGCCAGCAGCTTAGGTCCAGGGGGCCCCTACGAGCAGTACTTC. This sequence encodes CASSLGPGGPYEQYF.

The chain couples TRBV27 to TRBJ2-5; D is unresolved. Deletions cut 5 bases from V and 0 bases from J, with 4 bases between. CDR3 length equals 12 residues. Per germline, CDR1 MNHEY and CDR2 SMNVEV (reference sequence). CDR3 sequence reads: CASSKDQETQYF. In nucleotides, the CDR3 is TGTGCCAGCAGTAAAGACCAAGAGACCCAGTACTTC.

The rearrangement joins TRBV4-2 to TRBJ2-5; 8 bases map to TRBD2. CDR3 length equals 16 residues. Germline V lookup: CDR1 LGHNA, CDR2 YNFKEQ. The trim removed 2 bases at V and 1 base at J, leaving 6 bases unmatched. CDR3 nucleotide sequence: TGTGCCAGCAGCCAAACCTTGACTAGCGCCCAAGAGACCCAGTACTTC. Protein sequence: CASSQTLTSAQETQYF.

The chain is built from TRBV7-8 and TRBJ1-6; 7 nucleotides line up with TRBD1. The germline gives CDR1 SGHVS, CDR2 FQNEAQ. The CDR3 consists of 14 residues. After removal of 3 bases from V and 6 bases from J, the junction contained 2 bases not matched to a gene. In nucleotides, the CDR3 is TGTGCCAGCAGCTTGGGACAGCTTAATTCACCCCTCCACTTT. As protein: CASSLGQLNSPLHF.

The chain has TRBV30 and TRBJ1-6, with D possibly TRBD1 on 6 matching bases. With 3 bases removed from V and 9 bases from J, the gap between germline ends came to 12 bases. Germline-derived CDR1 and CDR2 are GTSNPN and SVGIG (reference sequence). The CDR3 contains 13 residues. As DNA, the CDR3 is TGTGCCTGGAGGAATACAGGGAGTTCACCCCTCCACTTT. Encoded protein: CAWRNTGSSPLHF.

The CDR3 protein is CASSPSTGAGNQPQHF. The CDR3 coding sequence is TGTGCCAGCTCACCATCGACAGGGGCTGGCAATCAGCCCCAGCATTTT. This chain links TRBV18 with TRBJ1-5; 8 positions match TRBD1. Looked up from germline, CDR1 is KGHSH and CDR2 is LQKENI. Trimming at V came to 2 bases and at J to 2 bases, leaving 5 bases not matched to a gene. The CDR3 has 16 residues.

The rearrangement joins TRBV5-1 to TRBJ1-5, with unresolved D. Germline lookup yields CDR1 SGHRS and CDR2 YFSETQ. Trimming left V 7 bases short and J 0 bases short, with 8 bases between. The CDR3 runs to 13 residues. The chain's CDR3 is CASRYDSNQPQHF. The CDR3 coding sequence is TGCGCCAGCCGGTACGATAGCAATCAGCCCCAGCATTTT.

V usage is TRBV19 and J usage is TRBJ2-5; 12 bases align to TRBD2. The CDR3 is 17 residues long. CDR1 is LNHDA, CDR2 SQIVND, per germline (reference sequence). The V gene end was trimmed by 6 bases and the J gene end by 4 bases; junction bases not matched to a gene: 12. The CDR3 nucleotides read TGTGCCAGTAGCCACGAAAGACTAGCGGGAGATCGAGAGACCCAGTACTTC. Protein sequence: CASSHERLAGDRETQYF.

The J gene is TRBJ2-3, the V gene TRBV3-1; D is ambiguous. Trimming removed 5 bases from V and 2 bases from J, with 8 bases in between. The CDR3 length is 13 residues. In germline, CDR1 is LGHDT, CDR2 YNNKEL (reference sequence). The CDR3 DNA follows: TGTGCCAGCAGCAATTCGATCACAGATACGCAGTATTTT. Translated: CASSNSITDTQYF.

V usage is TRBV5-1 and J usage is TRBJ2-2, with D perhaps TRBD2 (5 bases). This CDR3 has 14 amino acids. V was clipped by 6 bases and J by 1 base, with 10 bases between them. Germline V CDR1 and CDR2: SGHRS, YFSETQ. The CDR3 sequence: CASTRAGNTGELFF. CDR3 DNA sequence: TGCGCCAGCACCCGGGCGGGGAACACCGGGGAGCTGTTTTTT.

The chain employs TRBV5-6 and TRBJ2-3; D unclear. The V gene lost 1 base and the J gene lost 2 bases, with 14 bases spanning the gap. Germline-derived CDR1 and CDR2 are SGHDT and YYEEEE. The CDR3 is 16 amino acids. CDR3: CASSLRAVPSTDTQYF. CDR3 DNA sequence: TGTGCCAGCAGCTTGCGCGCGGTCCCTTCCACAGATACGCAGTATTTT.

The CDR3 here is CASSLGTVQEKLFF. As DNA, the CDR3 is TGCGCCAGCAGCTTGGGGACAGTCCAGGAAAAACTGTTTTTT. The rearrangement links TRBV5-1 to TRBJ1-4; tentatively, D is TRBD1 (6 bases). Germline V gene data show CDR1 as SGHRS and CDR2 as YFSETQ. This CDR3 region has 14 residues. Trimming took off 0 bases at V and 8 bases at J, with 11 bases between the two ends.